This TCR beta chain was identified in a study of T cell clones after liver transplantation. Study-level results: The donor-reactive repertoire was only partly measurable in two subjects, lacking donor cells.

The data were produced by immunoSEQ multiplex PCR, yet TCRdb's version contains in-frame clones alone and is incomplete. The sample includes more than 70,000 clones, around 78% of them seen just once. The CDR3 is 16 amino acids. V was pared by 2 bases and J by 0 bases, with 4 bases of the junction left unmatched. The germline V gene encodes CDR1 SGHRS and CDR2 YFSETQ. Concerning this clone itself: What it binds is unknown.

This specimen consisted of CD4+ T cells from blood, obtained at the 22-month timepoint. This rearrangement joins TRBV5-1 to TRBJ2-5, with TRBD2 matching 10 bases. The source is a human patient who received a liver transplant. Some T cells may possibly be graft donor cells. CDR3 residues: CASSFLAGANQETQYF. The CDR3 coding sequence is TGCGCCAGCAGCTTTCTAGCGGGAGCCAACCAAGAGACCCAGTACTTC.